Here is one T cell receptor beta chain with its context. A clone one base away is much larger, so this may be a read error. The sample is drawn from a study of read filtering for tumor transcriptome and immune sequencing. Study-wide background: R-ISS stage counts were roughly 8 for I, 15 to 20 for II, 7 for III.

From roughly 390 ng of RNA, a library with molecular barcoded alpha/delta and beta/gamma adaptors was made. TCRdb passed the reads through MiXCR, listing each CDR3 protein once. The profile covers 40,000 or so distinct CDR3 sequences, with around 11% appearing a single time and more than 30% taken by the ten largest. The V gene's germline CDR1 is DFQATT and CDR2 SNEGSKA (reference sequence). The CDR3 covers 15 residues. This clonotype originated in a donor at least 40 years old with multiple myeloma. Sequenced material: a population of CD138-negative cells sorted from bone marrow. The chain uses TRBV20-1 and TRBJ2-3; D possibly corresponds to TRBD2 (5 bases). CDR3 protein: CGARRGTTNTDTQYF. The DNA of the CDR3 is TGCGGTGCTAGACGGGGAACTACTAACACAGATACGCAGTATTTT.